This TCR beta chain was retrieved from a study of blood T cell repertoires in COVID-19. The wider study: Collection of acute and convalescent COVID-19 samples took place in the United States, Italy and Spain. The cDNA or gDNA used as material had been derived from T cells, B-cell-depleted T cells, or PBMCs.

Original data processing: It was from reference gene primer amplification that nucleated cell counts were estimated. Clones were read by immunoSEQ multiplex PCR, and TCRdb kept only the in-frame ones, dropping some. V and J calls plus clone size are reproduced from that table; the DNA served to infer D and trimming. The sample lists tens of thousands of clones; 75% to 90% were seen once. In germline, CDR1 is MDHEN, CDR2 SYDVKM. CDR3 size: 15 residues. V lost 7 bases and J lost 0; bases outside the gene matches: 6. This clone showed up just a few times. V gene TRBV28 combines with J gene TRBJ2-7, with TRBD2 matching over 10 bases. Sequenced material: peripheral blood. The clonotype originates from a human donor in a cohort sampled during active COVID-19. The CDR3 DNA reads TGTGCCAGCATTCGGACTAGCGGATTCTCCTACGAGCAGTACTTC. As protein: CASIRTSGFSYEQYF.